The 4 T cell receptor beta chains below come from one sample, sequenced in a study of beta chain features in type 1 diabetes. Expressed TCRB transcripts were sequenced because the entire RNA isolate underwent reverse transcription. Sequencing used immunoSEQ multiplex PCR; TCRdb keeps in-frame clones, though not all of them. The data show roughly 170,000 clones, more than 10% seen once. Sample: central memory CD4+ T cells from blood. These receptor sequences come from a woman between 18 and 30 years old in good health.

The V and J genes are TRBV9 and TRBJ2-5; unclear D gene. This CDR3 spans 14 amino acids. Trimming pared 0 bases from V and 0 bases from J, leaving 6 bases between. Germline loops: CDR1 SGDLS, CDR2 YYNGEE. The CDR3 loop is CASSVGVDQETQYF. The CDR3 DNA follows: TGTGCCAGCAGCGTAGGCGTTGACCAAGAGACCCAGTACTTC.

V and J are TRBV7-8 and TRBJ2-1; D unresolved. This CDR3 contains 14 residues. Germline V lookup: CDR1 SGHVS, CDR2 FQNEAQ. The V gene lost 1 base and the J gene lost 9 bases, with 13 bases spanning the gap. The CDR3, as DNA: TGTGCCAGCAGCTTAGGTAGCACCCGCAGTGAGCAGTTCTTC. As protein: CASSLGSTRSEQFF. Filled out from reference TRBV7-8 and TRBJ2-1, the complete variable domain reads GAGVSQSPRYKVAKRGQDVALRCDPISGHVSLFWYQQALGQGPEFLTYFQNEAQLDKSGLPSDRFFAERPEGSVSTLKIQRTQQEDSAVYLCASSLGSTRSEQFFGPGTRLTVL.

V is TRBV9 and J is TRBJ2-1; 8 positions match TRBD1. CDR1 and CDR2 (germline): SGDLS, YYNGEE. The CDR3 is made up of 15 amino acids. J lost 8 bases, V lost 4 bases, and 11 bases had no gene match. CDR3 nucleotides: TGTGCCAGCAGCCCCCGGTCAGGGGGCATCCATGAGCAGTTCTTC. Its translation is CASSPRSGGIHEQFF.

This clone was found a few times. CDR3 loop: CAWSKAGGRPDTQYF. The DNA for the CDR3 is TGTGCCTGGAGTAAGGCGGGAGGGCGGCCAGATACGCAGTATTTT. The chain uses TRBV30 and TRBJ2-3; 9 nucleotides line up with TRBD2. Germline CDR1 reads GTSNPN; CDR2 reads SVGIG (reference sequence). This CDR3 contains 15 residues. V trimming: 2 bases; J trimming: 4 bases; junction bases outside the gene matches: 7.